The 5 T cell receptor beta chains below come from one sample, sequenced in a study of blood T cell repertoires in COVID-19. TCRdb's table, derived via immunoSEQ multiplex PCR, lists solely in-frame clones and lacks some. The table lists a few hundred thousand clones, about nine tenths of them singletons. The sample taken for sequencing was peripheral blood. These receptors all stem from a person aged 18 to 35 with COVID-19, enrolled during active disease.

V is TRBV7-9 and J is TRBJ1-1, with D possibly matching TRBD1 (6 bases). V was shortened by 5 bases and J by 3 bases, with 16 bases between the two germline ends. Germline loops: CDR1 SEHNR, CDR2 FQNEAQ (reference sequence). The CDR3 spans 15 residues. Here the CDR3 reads CASSPSGVRDTEAFF. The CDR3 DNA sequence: TGTGCCAGCAGCCCTTCAGGGGTACGAGACACTGAAGCTTTCTTT.

The DNA of the CDR3 is TGTGCCAGCAGCTTAACAGGGGGTTTCTACGAGCAGTACTTC. Amino acids: CASSLTGGFYEQYF. V is TRBV7-3 and J is TRBJ2-7; possibly TRBD1 for D (6 bases). CDR3 length: 14 residues. Per germline, CDR1 SGHTA and CDR2 FQGTGA. Trimming shortened V by 0 bases and J by 3 bases, and 9 bases separated the two germline ends.

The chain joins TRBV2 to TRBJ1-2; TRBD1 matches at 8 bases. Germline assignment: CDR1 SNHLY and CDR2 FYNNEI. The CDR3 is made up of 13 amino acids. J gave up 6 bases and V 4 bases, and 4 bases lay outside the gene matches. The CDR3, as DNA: TGTGCCAGCAGTGTGGGACAGGAGGATGGCTACACCTTC. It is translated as CASSVGQEDGYTF.

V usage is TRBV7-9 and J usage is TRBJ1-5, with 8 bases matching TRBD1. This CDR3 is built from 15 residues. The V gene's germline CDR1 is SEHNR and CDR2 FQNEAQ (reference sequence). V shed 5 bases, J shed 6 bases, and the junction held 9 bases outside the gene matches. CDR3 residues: CASSPQTGEGQPQHF. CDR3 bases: TGTGCCAGCAGCCCGCAGACAGGGGAAGGTCAGCCCCAGCATTTT. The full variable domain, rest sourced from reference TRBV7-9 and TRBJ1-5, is DTGVSQNPRHKITKRGQNVTFRCDPISEHNRLYWYRQTLGQGPEFLTYFQNEAQLEKSRLLSDRFSAERPKGSFSTLEIQRTEQGDSAMYLCASSPQTGEGQPQHFGDGTRLSIL.

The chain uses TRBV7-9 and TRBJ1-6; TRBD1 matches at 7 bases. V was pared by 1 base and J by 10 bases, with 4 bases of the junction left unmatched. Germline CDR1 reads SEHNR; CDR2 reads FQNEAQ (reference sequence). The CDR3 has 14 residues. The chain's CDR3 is CASSLEGTASPLHF. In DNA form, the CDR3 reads TGTGCCAGCAGCTTAGAGGGGACAGCCTCACCCCTCCACTTT.